The rows below give T cell receptor beta chains drawn from one sample of a study of regulatory T cells in long-lasting Graves disease. MiXCR was run by TCRdb on the multiplex PCR reads, yielding one entry per CDR3 protein. The sample has a few hundred thousand distinct CDR3 sequences, roughly 17% seen once. These data also formed part of another study, on T cells in Graves' hyperthyroidism and ophthalmopathy.

Here the sequenced sample was peripheral blood mononuclear cells (PBMCs), taken at new diagnosis, from a patient treated with antithyroid drugs. The receptors were gathered from a young woman with Graves disease. Each CDR3 is given with its conserved first and last residue. Fields, in order: V gene, clone size, D gene, J gene, CDR3 DNA, CDR3 protein. D genes are given only for firm matches. Clone size appears in some rows only: once, few, many, or a class for an expanded clone.

TRBV20-1,many,TRBD2,TRBJ2-7,TGCAGTGCTCCACCTCTACTAGCGGGAGGGGCCGAGCAGTACTTC,CSAPPLLAGGAEQYF
TRBV13,many,.,TRBJ2-1,TGTGCCAGCAGCTTGCCGTCCGCCTCCTACAATGAGCAGTTCTTC,CASSLPSASYNEQFF
TRBV20-1,many,.,TRBJ2-7,TGCAGTGCTAGAGAAGGGGGAAGGAGCCACGAGCAGTACTTC,CSAREGGRSHEQYF
TRBV28,.,.,TRBJ2-1,TGTGCCAGCATGACTGCGGGATTCGGGAGTGAGCAGTTCTTC,CASMTAGFGSEQFF
TRBV6-2/TRBV6-3,many,.,TRBJ1-5,TGTGCCAGCAGTGATCTGGGACACCTTAGCAATCAGCCCCAGCATTTT,CASSDLGHLSNQPQHF
TRBV20-1,few,.,TRBJ2-7,TGCAGTGCTAGAGGGTACGAGCAGTACTTC,CSARGYEQYF
TRBV28,many,TRBD2,TRBJ2-1,TGTGCCAGCAGTCCGCGGGAGAACGACAATGAGCAGTTCTTC,CASSPRENDNEQFF
TRBV28,many,TRBD2,TRBJ2-1,TGTGCCAGCAGTACCCGACTAGCGGGAGGGCCTTTGGGGGATGAGCAGTTCTTC,CASSTRLAGGPLGDEQFF
TRBV27,many,TRBD1,TRBJ2-7,TGTGCCAGCAGCTTAGGGACAGGGCTTTACGAGCAGTACTTC,CASSLGTGLYEQYF
TRBV12-3/TRBV12-4,many,.,TRBJ2-1,TGTGCCAGCACCTCAGGGGTAAGGAATGAGCAGTTCTTC,CASTSGVRNEQFF
TRBV27,.,.,TRBJ2-1,TGTGCCAGCAGTTTTAGGGAACTTTACAATGAGCAGTTCTTC,CASSFRELYNEQFF
TRBV4-2,few,.,TRBJ2-1,TGTGCCAGCAGCCGAAAGGGGGATGGCGATGAGCAGTTCTTC,CASSRKGDGDEQFF
TRBV28,many,.,TRBJ1-2,TGTGCCAGCAGTTATGGTCGGACCTATGGCTACACCTTC,CASSYGRTYGYTF
TRBV24-1,many,TRBD1,TRBJ2-2,TGTGCCACCACCTCGGCCAGGGGGCGCACCGGGGAGCTGTTTTTT,CATTSARGRTGELFF
TRBV6-2/TRBV6-3,.,.,TRBJ1-5,TGTGCCAGCAGTGGTTCGGGGAGCAATCAGCCCCAGCATTTT,CASSGSGSNQPQHF
TRBV12-3/TRBV12-4,many,.,TRBJ2-3,TGTGCCAGCAGTTTTTACACAGATACGCAGTATTTT,CASSFYTDTQYF
TRBV5-4,once,TRBD1,TRBJ1-2,TGTGCCAGCAGCCCCCTAGGGGGCGGATATGGCTACACCTTC,CASSPLGGGYGYTF
TRBV7-3,.,TRBD2,TRBJ2-1,TGTGCCAGCAGCCAAGATCCAATGGGGGGGGGACTAGGGGACAATGAGCAGTTCTTC,CASSQDPMGGGLGDNEQFF
TRBV18,.,.,TRBJ2-2,TGTGCCAGCACCAGTTCCACCGGGGAGCTGTTTTTT,CASTSSTGELFF
TRBV20-1,.,.,TRBJ2-1,TGCAGTGCTAGAAGGGACTTCCGAGGGGGGCAGTTCTTC,CSARRDFRGGQFF
TRBV2,.,.,TRBJ1-6,TGTGCCAGCAGTGAACAACAGAATTCACCCCTCCACTTT,CASSEQQNSPLHF
TRBV12-3/TRBV12-4,many,.,TRBJ2-2,TGTGCCAGCAGTTTTCGTGGAACCGGGGAGCTGTTTTTT,CASSFRGTGELFF
TRBV12-3/TRBV12-4,many,.,TRBJ1-5,TGTGCCAGCAGTTTAGAACCCGGGGGAAATCAGCCCCAGCATTTT,CASSLEPGGNQPQHF
TRBV15,many,.,TRBJ1-6,TGTGCCACCAGCAGACCTCCCGGGATGGGGAATTCACCCCTCCACTTT,CATSRPPGMGNSPLHF
TRBV30,.,.,TRBJ1-4,TGTGCCTGGAGTGTAGGGGGTGAAAAACTGTTTTTT,CAWSVGGEKLFF
TRBV2,many,TRBD1,TRBJ2-5,TGTGCCAGCAGTCCGGACAGGCTCAAGACCCAGTACTTC,CASSPDRLKTQYF
TRBV5-1,.,.,TRBJ2-3,TGCGCCAGCAGCTTGGTTGGAGGGTCGAGAGCAGATACGCAGTATTTT,CASSLVGGSRADTQYF
TRBV19,.,TRBD1,TRBJ2-4,TGTGCCAGTAGTACCGACGTGCTTACAGGGGGAGTCCCCAAAAACATTCAGTACTTC,CASSTDVLTGGVPKNIQYF
TRBV7-2,many,TRBD2,TRBJ2-3,TGTGCCAGCAGCTTAGGGGGACTAGCAGATACGCAGTATTTT,CASSLGGLADTQYF
TRBV5-1,few,TRBD1,TRBJ2-5,TGCGCCAGCAGCGTAGGGGAACTCAGGGGGAACGGGATATGGGAGACCCAGTACTTC,CASSVGELRGNGIWETQYF
TRBV7-2,many,.,TRBJ2-3,TGTGCCAGCAGCTCGAATAGTTGGGACACAGATACGCAGTATTTT,CASSSNSWDTDTQYF
TRBV5-6,few,.,TRBJ1-2,TGTGCCAGCAGCGGGCAGGTCGGTAACTATGGCTACACCTTC,CASSGQVGNYGYTF
TRBV11-3,many,.,TRBJ2-1,TGTGCCAGCAGCTTAGATGCTCTCTCCCCCGAATACAATGAGCAGTTCTTC,CASSLDALSPEYNEQFF
TRBV7-2,.,.,TRBJ2-7,TGTGCCAGCGGCCTAGGGTCCTTCTACGAGCAGTACTTC,CASGLGSFYEQYF
TRBV13,few,.,TRBJ1-4,TGTGCCAGCAGCTCGACAGAGGAAGAGGGGGAAAAACTGTTTTTT,CASSSTEEEGEKLFF
TRBV30,.,TRBD1,TRBJ2-7,TGTGCCTGGAATAGAGGGACAGGGGGAGCCTACGAGCAGTACTTC,CAWNRGTGGAYEQYF
TRBV6-5,many,TRBD2,TRBJ2-5,TGTGCCAGCAGTTACGAAGGCGGGCTAGCGGGAGAGACCCAGTACTTC,CASSYEGGLAGETQYF
TRBV7-2,few,.,TRBJ2-3,TGTGCCAGCAGCTCTCCCGAGTTCGCAGATACGCAGTATTTT,CASSSPEFADTQYF
TRBV7-9,many,.,TRBJ2-3,TGTGCCAGCAGCTTAGTAGGCATAGATACGCAGTATTTT,CASSLVGIDTQYF
TRBV30,few,.,TRBJ1-5,TGTGCCTGGAGTCAGAGGGGACGCGGCTCGAAGTATCAGCCCCAGCATTTT,CAWSQRGRGSKYQPQHF